Listed below are T cell receptor beta chains from one sample, sequenced in a study of CD8 T cells in Susac syndrome. TCRdb fed the immunoSEQ multiplex PCR reads into MiXCR, producing one record per CDR3 protein. The sample includes about 94,000 distinct CDR3 sequences, roughly 94% of them seen just once. The specimen was CD4+ T cells from PBMCs. The receptors originated from a human donor with Susac syndrome. Both conserved end residues are part of each CDR3.

j_call v_call cdr3_aa
TRBJ1-5 TRBV28 CASRAPRPNQPQHF
TRBJ1-2 TRBV27 CASSARTNYGYTF
TRBJ1-2 TRBV29-1 CSVPRGFNYGYTF
TRBJ1-2 TRBV12-3/TRBV12-4 CASSRTGDGYTF
TRBJ1-3 TRBV9 CASSPQPPATGNTIYF
TRBJ1-2 TRBV7-2 CASSFGGGYGYTF
TRBJ1-5 TRBV30 CAWSVKGAGNQPQHF
TRBJ2-3 TRBV6-4 CASSGDAGGEDTQYF
TRBJ2-1 TRBV30 CAWSGVSSYNEQFF
TRBJ2-1 TRBV19 CASSIDPSSYNEQFF
TRBJ2-1 TRBV5-1 CASSLAAGPDVKQFF
TRBJ2-5 TRBV12-3/TRBV12-4 CASSFGTEETQYF
TRBJ2-1 TRBV5-4 CASSLGTSLNEQFF
TRBJ1-5 TRBV24-1 CATSDSGGVQPQHF
TRBJ2-1 TRBV5-4 CASSLASGLFRDNEQFF
TRBJ2-3 TRBV18 CASSPRQSTFTDTQYF
TRBJ2-2 TRBV18 CASSPISGPNTGELFF
TRBJ1-1 TRBV5-6 CASSLGVGAFF
TRBJ1-6 TRBV12-3/TRBV12-4 CASSLRQPYSPLHF
TRBJ1-5 TRBV20-1 CSAPRAGGNQPQHF
TRBJ1-5 TRBV20-1 CSARRGGDSNQPQHF
TRBJ1-3 TRBV9 CASSVGGISGNTIYF
TRBJ2-3 TRBV7-9 CASSLVQASTDTQYF
TRBJ2-7 TRBV20-1 CSAAGSSYEQYF
TRBJ1-2 TRBV29-1 CSVGALTGSWGGYTF
TRBJ1-6 TRBV6-2/TRBV6-3 CARQVTQGSPLHF
TRBJ2-1 TRBV9 CASSVGAAPYNEQFF
TRBJ1-3 TRBV30 CAWSGPGARSYSGNTIYF
TRBJ1-2 TRBV6-6 CASSYSVINDDYGYTF
TRBJ1-5 TRBV28 CASTRQAGANQPQHF
TRBJ1-3 TRBV28 CASTIYPGSGGNTIYF
TRBJ2-4 TRBV27 CASSTGTGGNIQYF
TRBJ2-1 TRBV3-1 CASSPQAGATYNEQFF
TRBJ2-2 TRBV5-1 CASSLTDTNTGELFF
TRBJ1-2 TRBV30 CAWAPRSYGYTF
TRBJ1-1 TRBV12-3/TRBV12-4 CASSLGQTNTEAFF
TRBJ2-3 TRBV30 CAWIREEWVTDTQYF
TRBJ1-2 TRBV25-1 CASSDGGVYGYTF
TRBJ2-2 TRBV7-3 CASSSLPGKTGELFF
TRBJ2-5 TRBV12-3/TRBV12-4 CASTPLAGGPETQYF
TRBJ2-5 TRBV20-1 CSARDGLPQETQYF
TRBJ2-2 TRBV6-2/TRBV6-3 CASSWDYTGELFF
TRBJ1-5 TRBV7-8 CASSLAGAGNQPQHF
TRBJ2-1 TRBV29-1 CSVEARRVYNEQFF
TRBJ1-1 TRBV4-3 CASSRAANTEAFF